Here is one T cell receptor beta chain with its context. Antigen specificity is unknown. The data derive from a study of cytomegalovirus exposure and HLA in healthy donors. Findings of the study overall: Most CMV-associated TCR beta chains appeared HLA-restricted in a later analysis. Later on, a genetic analysis was performed. It linked a missense variant in DCLRE1C with V- and J-gene trimming of TCR beta.

The PCR had 60 Vbeta and 13 Jbeta primers. Assay used: immunoSEQ multiplex PCR; TCRdb lists only in-frame clones, some missing. Among 150,000 or so clones, about 74% were seen once, and the ten largest hold 4%. The V gene's germline CDR1 is SQVTM and CDR2 ANQGSEA. CDR3 length equals 13 residues. Sample: PBMCs. This sequence was found in a woman aged 40 to 49 in good health and CMV-seronegative. The rearrangement uses TRBV29-1 and TRBJ1-4; D not resolved. Written as DNA, the CDR3 is TGCGCTGCCCGAGCAGGCATGATTGAAAAACTGTTTTTT. The encoded protein is CAARAGMIEKLFF.